This is a list of T cell receptor beta chains from one sample in a study of technical replicates of blood from a few donors. Measured with immunoSEQ multiplex PCR; TCRdb has only the in-frame clones, and not every one. The sample shows roughly 79,000 clones, around 91% of them seen only once. Sequenced: T cells isolated from PBMCs. Source of these receptors: a human donor in good health. Some clones in this sample may be carry-over from other donors' samples. Both conserved end residues are part of each CDR3. The D gene is left open where the match is weak. For some rows the clone size is stated as once, few or many, or as a class when expanded; others skip it.

TRBV19	.	TRBJ1-1	.	TGTGCCAGTAGGCTGACAGGGAACACTGAAGCTTTCTTT	CASRLTGNTEAFF
TRBV29-1	.	TRBJ2-7	.	TGCAGCGCCACCCTCGGGGGAGTTGAGCAGTACTTC	CSATLGGVEQYF
TRBV6-5	.	TRBJ1-2	.	TGTGCCAGCAGTTACTCCAGGGGCGCGGGTGGCTACACCTTC	CASSYSRGAGGYTF
TRBV7-8	TRBD2	TRBJ2-5	.	TGTGCCAGCAGCCCCCGGGTAGCGGGATGGGAGACCCAGTACTTC	CASSPRVAGWETQYF
TRBV6-4	TRBD2	TRBJ2-1	.	TGTGCCAGCAGTGACGGGTCTAGCGGGATCGATGAGCAGTTCTTC	CASSDGSSGIDEQFF
TRBV5-1	.	TRBJ1-3	.	TGCGCCAGCAGCTTGGGTCCAAACACTGGAAACACCATATATTTT	CASSLGPNTGNTIYF
TRBV19	TRBD1	TRBJ2-1	.	TGTGCCAGTAGTATTGGCAGGGGGTCCTACAATGAGCAGTTCTTC	CASSIGRGSYNEQFF
TRBV9	TRBD1	TRBJ2-5	once	TGTGCCAGCAGCGCCTCAGGGGGCAGGGAGACCCAGTACTTC	CASSASGGRETQYF
TRBV4-1	.	TRBJ1-6	few	TGCGCCAGCAGCCAAAGTGAGGGCGGTAATTCACCCCTCCACTTT	CASSQSEGGNSPLHF
TRBV7-8	.	TRBJ1-2	.	TGTGCCAGCAGCTCCCTCAGGGGTAACTATGGCTACACCTTC	CASSSLRGNYGYTF
TRBV29-1	.	TRBJ1-5	few	TGCAGCGTTGGGACTACAAATCAGCCCCAGCATTTT	CSVGTTNQPQHF
TRBV5-1	.	TRBJ2-5	.	TGCGCCAGCAGTGGGGGAGGACAAGAGGCCCAGTACTTC	CASSGGGQEAQYF
TRBV7-8	TRBD1	TRBJ1-1	.	TGTGCCAGCAGCTCCCTGAATGGACAGGTGAAAGCTTTCTTT	CASSSLNGQVKAFF
TRBV27	.	TRBJ2-1	.	TGTGCCAGCAGTTTAAGTATTGACTACAACAATGAGCAGTTCTTC	CASSLSIDYNNEQFF
TRBV7-3	.	TRBJ2-1	.	TGTGCCAGCAGCCCCCGCAGGTTTTCGACGTACAATGAGCAGTTCTTC	CASSPRRFSTYNEQFF
TRBV11-2	TRBD1	TRBJ1-4	.	TGTGCCAGCAGAAAACCGGGACAGGGCGAAAAACTGTTTTTT	CASRKPGQGEKLFF
TRBV28	TRBD1	TRBJ2-7	.	TGTGCCAGCAGTCCGGGGGACAGGGTCCCCTACGAGCAGTACTTC	CASSPGDRVPYEQYF
TRBV30	TRBD1	TRBJ1-1	.	TGTGCCTGGACCTGGACAGGGAACGCTGAAGCTTTCTTT	CAWTWTGNAEAFF
TRBV5-1	.	TRBJ1-1	few	TGCGCCAGCAGCCGTACAGGTGAGAACACTGAAGCTTTCTTT	CASSRTGENTEAFF
TRBV4-1	TRBD2	TRBJ2-5	.	TGCGCCAGCAGCCTCATACTAGCGGGGGGCCAAGAGACCCAGTACTTC	CASSLILAGGQETQYF
TRBV9	.	TRBJ2-2	.	TGTGCCAGCAGGGCGACAGGGAGGAGAACCGGGGAGCTGTTTTTT	CASRATGRRTGELFF
TRBV10-2	TRBD2	TRBJ2-7	once	TGCGCCAGCAGTGAAGCCGGGACTAGCGGGTACGGGCAGTACTTC	CASSEAGTSGYGQYF
TRBV29-1	.	TRBJ2-7	.	TGCAGCGTACGGACAGATTATTACGAGCAGTACTTC	CSVRTDYYEQYF
TRBV7-2	.	TRBJ1-5	.	TGTGCCAGCAGCATGGCAGGGGCAAGTCAGCCCCAGCATTTT	CASSMAGASQPQHF
TRBV19	TRBD1	TRBJ2-2	.	TGTGCCAGTACCATTGGGTGGGGACAGGGGTTGGCCGGGGAGCTGTTTTTT	CASTIGWGQGLAGELFF
TRBV5-1	TRBD1	TRBJ2-3	.	TGCGCCAGCAGCTTGAGACAGGGACAGGATACGCAGTATTTT	CASSLRQGQDTQYF
TRBV2	.	TRBJ1-5	.	TGTGCCAGCAGTGAAAGGGACTCGGGGCCCCAGCATTTT	CASSERDSGPQHF
TRBV2	.	TRBJ1-5	.	TGTGCCAGCTACAACAGAAATCAGCCCCAGCATTTT	CASYNRNQPQHF
TRBV5-4	TRBD1	TRBJ1-4	.	TGTGCCAGCAGCTGGCGACAGGGGCCCCTAGTTGCAACTAATGAAAAACTGTTTTTT	CASSWRQGPLVATNEKLFF
TRBV6-5	.	TRBJ1-1	.	TGTGCCAGCATCAAAGGGGAGGGTGAAGCTTTCTTT	CASIKGEGEAFF
TRBV2	.	TRBJ2-1	.	TGTGCCAGCAGTCCACGGCCTAGCGTCACCTACAATGAGCAGTTCTTC	CASSPRPSVTYNEQFF
TRBV5-8	TRBD2	TRBJ2-2	.	TGTGCCAGCAGGATTGAATCCCCTAGCGGGAGGTTGGACACCGGGGAGCTGTTTTTT	CASRIESPSGRLDTGELFF
TRBV2	.	TRBJ2-7	.	TGTGCCAGCAGTGAGCGTTACCTTACCTACGAGCAGTACTTC	CASSERYLTYEQYF
TRBV5-6	.	TRBJ1-1	.	TGTGCCAGCAGCTTGGAGGCGGCCGGAGGGGCTTTCTTT	CASSLEAAGGAFF
TRBV9	.	TRBJ1-1	.	TGTGCCAGCAGCGGAGGCACTGAAGCTTTCTTT	CASSGGTEAFF
TRBV5-3	TRBD1	TRBJ1-3	.	TGTGCCAGAAGCTCCACAGGGGGCTCAGGAAACACCATATATTTT	CARSSTGGSGNTIYF
TRBV13	TRBD1	TRBJ1-2	.	TGTGCCAGCAGTAGTACCGGGACAGGGAACTATGGCTACACCTTC	CASSSTGTGNYGYTF
TRBV28	.	TRBJ1-2	.	TGTGCCAGCAGGGGCTCCTTTGGGGCGTATGGCTACACCTTC	CASRGSFGAYGYTF
TRBV5-4	.	TRBJ1-2	.	TGTGCCAGCAGCTCCGTTCCCTCAGGTTTTTCCACCTTC	CASSSVPSGFSTF
TRBV2	.	TRBJ2-2	.	TGTGCCAGCAGTGGGGGCCCCGGGGAGCTGTTTTTT	CASSGGPGELFF
TRBV7-8	TRBD2	TRBJ2-1	.	TGTGCCAGCAGCTTAGTTAGCGGGAGCAATGAGCAGTTCTTC	CASSLVSGSNEQFF
TRBV6-1	.	TRBJ1-5	.	TGTGCCAGCATCAGGGAAGGAACAGGGCGTCAGCCCCAGCATTTT	CASIREGTGRQPQHF
TRBV28	.	TRBJ2-2	once	TGTGCCAGCAGTCCCCCGGGAGTGGAGCTGTTTTTT	CASSPPGVELFF
TRBV19	TRBD2	TRBJ2-5	.	TGTGCCAGTAGTATAGTTGCGGGGGGTGTAGAGACCCAGTACTTC	CASSIVAGGVETQYF
TRBV27	.	TRBJ1-5	.	TGTGCCAGCAGTTTCGGCAATCAGCCCCAGCATTTT	CASSFGNQPQHF
TRBV25-1	.	TRBJ1-1	.	TGTGCCAGCAGTATCGGGGGGTCGGTTGAAGCTTTCTTT	CASSIGGSVEAFF